This T cell receptor (beta chain) was captured in a study of graft-versus-host responses after intestinal transplantation. Study summary: Once they had received anti-thymocyte globulin induction, all recipients took tacrolimus and steroids for around three years.

Sequencing used immunoSEQ multiplex PCR; TCRdb keeps in-frame clones, though not all of them. The sample contains about 82,000 clones, approximately 90% of which appear only once. In the case of this clone: The antigen remains undetermined.

Notes on the study in general: Recipient marrow held GvH clones, some first seen in ileum or blood. Allograft clonal ratios (graft-versus-host to host-versus-graft) were high in patients who had graft-donor T cell macrochimerism. The highest levels of circulating GvH clones went along with early declines in HvG clones after transplant.

The germline CDR1 and CDR2 sequences are SGHDT and YYEEEE. The V end lost 6 bases, the J end lost 4 bases, and 10 bases lay between the germline ends. This CDR3 spans 12 amino acids. The specimen comprised unstimulated CD4+ T cells sorted from spleen or lymph node cells, sampled before transplant. The TCR comes from a human donor who was the organ donor for an intestinal transplant. This sequence joins TRBV5-6 and TRBJ1-2; D possibly corresponds to TRBD1 (6 bases). DNA of the CDR3: TGTGCCAGCACCGGACAGATCTATGGCTACACCTTC. It translates to CASTGQIYGYTF.